This TCR beta chain was sequenced for a study of OX40 agonist ivuxolimab in advanced cancers. On this clone itself: Its matching antigen is unknown.

Collection of blood occurred at baseline, at cycle 4 day 1, and at cycle 7 day 1. General study results and limits: Which antigen the expanded peripheral T cells recognized is unknown. CD4+ T cells averaged fewer expanded clones than CD8+ T cells.

This table comes from immunoSEQ multiplex PCR, and its TCRdb copy is limited to in-frame clones, with some not included. The repertoire holds 50,000 to 75,000 clones, about 92% seen once, with about 0.59% in the top ten. The specimen was CD4+ or CD8+ T cells sorted from blood, collected in a trial of the OX40 agonist ivuxolimab. The receptor was isolated from an adult with an advanced solid tumor such as melanoma, head and neck, liver or kidney cancer.

The CDR3 here is CATGTGGNEKLFF. The CDR3 bases are TGTGCCACCGGGACAGGGGGTAATGAAAAACTGTTTTTT. This chain uses TRBV6-1 with TRBJ1-4; 11 bases are a match to TRBD1. The V and J ends lost 10 bases and 4 bases, in that order; junction bases with no gene match: 2. This CDR3 comprises 13 residues. Germline-derived CDR1 and CDR2 are MNHNS and SASEGT.